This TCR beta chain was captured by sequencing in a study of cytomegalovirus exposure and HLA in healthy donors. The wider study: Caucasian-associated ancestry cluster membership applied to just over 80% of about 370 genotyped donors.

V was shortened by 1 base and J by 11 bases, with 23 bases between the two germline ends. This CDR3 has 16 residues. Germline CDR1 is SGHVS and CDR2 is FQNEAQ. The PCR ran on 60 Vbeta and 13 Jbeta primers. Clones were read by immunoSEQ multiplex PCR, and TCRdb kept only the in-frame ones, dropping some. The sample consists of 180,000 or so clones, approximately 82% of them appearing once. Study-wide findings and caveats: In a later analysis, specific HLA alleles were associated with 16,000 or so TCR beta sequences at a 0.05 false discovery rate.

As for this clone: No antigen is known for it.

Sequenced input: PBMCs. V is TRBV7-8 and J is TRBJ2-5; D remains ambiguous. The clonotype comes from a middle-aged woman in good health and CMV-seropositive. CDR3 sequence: CASSLGPLGSGFEQYF. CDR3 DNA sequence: TGTGCCAGCAGCTTAGGGCCCTTAGGTTCCGGGTTTGAGCAGTACTTC. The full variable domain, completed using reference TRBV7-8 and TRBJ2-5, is GAGVSQSPRYKVAKRGQDVALRCDPISGHVSLFWYQQALGQGPEFLTYFQNEAQLDKSGLPSDRFFAERPEGSVSTLKIQRTQQEDSAVYLCASSLGPLGSGFEQYFGPGTRLLVL.